The T cell receptor (beta chain) under discussion was sequenced for a study of T-cell reconstitution after alpha-beta-depleted transplantation in children. A note on this clonotype: Antigen: not known.

The CDR3 is 13 amino acids. The germline V gene encodes CDR1 SGHTA and CDR2 FQGNSA. V was cut by 0 bases and J by 4 bases, with 4 bases left in between. The study's findings and limits: Some patients' high day-60 TCRbeta diversity was attributed to recipient cells surviving conditioning. A year post-transplant, T-cell counts and diversity derived mostly from newly produced T cells. Reportedly, alpha-beta T cells present about two months post-transplant originated from several hundred expanded clones of graft origin.

It was with unique molecular identifiers that the TCRbeta library was prepared. TCRdb used MiXCR to reprocess the PCR reads, holding one entry per CDR3 protein. Here the sample spans 350,000 to 500,000 distinct CDR3 sequences, over 40% being singletons. The specimen was PBMCs, collected before TCRalphabeta/CD19-depleted stem cell transplant. The chain recombines TRBV7-2 with TRBJ1-5; D call uncertain. This receptor was identified in a girl aged 2-10 years with aplastic anemia, due to receive a stem cell transplant. CDR3 sequence (DNA): TGTGCCAGCAGCTTAGCGTTAAATCAGCCCCAGCATTTT. Protein sequence: CASSLALNQPQHF. Variable domain in full (rest from reference TRBV7-2 and TRBJ1-5): GAGVSQSPSNKVTEKGKDVELRCDPISGHTALYWYRQSLGQGLEFLIYFQGNSAPDKSGLPSDRFSAERTGGSVSTLTIQRTQQEDSAVYLCASSLALNQPQHFGDGTRLSIL.